This TCR beta chain is from a study of T cells in Graves' hyperthyroidism and ophthalmopathy. Study as a whole: Before any treatment, at initial diagnosis, peripheral blood was collected.

There are many counts of this clonotype. The antigen is not known. Findings and limits, study-wide: Most expanded thyroid clonotypes above 0.001 recurred in blood.

RNA transcripts gave rise to amplified TCR beta CDR3 regions. The TCR CDR3 was amplified in a first-round RT-PCR using the HTBI primer set. TCRdb reprocessed the multiplex PCR reads with MiXCR, giving one entry per CDR3 protein. The sample has under 400,000 distinct CDR3 sequences, about 21% seen once. Input material: blood. This receptor was taken from a woman aged 45-65 years with Graves' hyperthyroidism.

CDR3 bases: TGTGCCAGCAGTGGACGCATAGCTAATGAAAAACTGTTTTTT. Encoded protein: CASSGRIANEKLFF. This rearrangement joins TRBV2 to TRBJ1-4; D is undetermined. The V and J ends lost 4 bases and 3 bases respectively, with 9 bases between them. Germline V gene sequence: CDR1 SNHLY, CDR2 FYNNEI. This CDR3 comprises 14 residues.